The 17 T cell receptor beta chains below were found in one sample sequenced in a study of vaccination effects on CD4 cells after COVID-19. What these receptors recognize is not known. Here immunoSEQ multiplex PCR was the method, and the copy in TCRdb shows in-frame clones only, minus some. The sample includes fewer than 30,000 clones, 70% to 80% of them seen just once. Ahead of sequencing, the ViraFEST assay grew antigen-specific CD4+ T cells using viral peptide pools. Once cultured for approximately 10 days, the cells underwent separation to obtain CD4+ T cells. Testing of the vaccine recipients showed negative nucleocapsid antibodies and no prior SARS-CoV-2 infection. Sequences were derived from CD4+ T cells from PBMCs cultured with SARS-CoV-2 spike peptides, sampled before COVID-19 vaccination. The receptors were gathered from a human donor who received a COVID-19 vaccine.

This clone was observed a handful of times. The chain joins TRBV19 to TRBJ1-5; D is perhaps TRBD1 (6 bases). The CDR3 consists of 14 residues. The V and J ends lost 6 bases and 0 bases respectively, with 9 bases between them. Looked up from germline, CDR1 is LNHDA and CDR2 is SQIVND (reference sequence). The CDR3 here is CASSPTGSNQPQHF. In DNA, the CDR3 is TGTGCCAGTAGCCCGACAGGTAGCAATCAGCCCCAGCATTTT.

This chain links TRBV27 with TRBJ1-1; D not resolved. Germline values: CDR1 MNHEY, CDR2 SMNVEV (reference sequence). V lost 2 bases, J lost 1 base, and 5 bases lay in between. There are 13 residues in the CDR3. CDR3 region: CASSLLQNTEAFF. For the CDR3, the DNA is TGTGCCAGCAGTTTACTCCAGAACACTGAAGCTTTCTTT.

In its sample, this clone was seen a few times. The chain combines TRBV9 with TRBJ2-2, with 8 bases that match TRBD2. The germline CDR1 and CDR2 sequences are SGDLS and YYNGEE. This CDR3 has 17 amino acids. The J segment lost 4 bases and the V segment lost 3 bases, leaving 11 bases of the junction unmatched. CDR3 in amino acids: CASSATSRGGVTGELFF. The CDR3 region has the DNA TGTGCCAGCAGCGCAACCTCCCGGGGGGGAGTCACCGGGGAGCTGTTTTTT.

This clone was seen just once. The chain recombines TRBV6-5 with TRBJ2-3, with D maybe TRBD1 (6 bases). There are 14 residues in the CDR3. The germline V and J ends were trimmed by 6 bases and 6 bases, with 16 bases remaining between them. Germline CDR1 is MNHEY and CDR2 is SVGAGI. The CDR3 spells CASRRTEMRDTQYF. Written as DNA, the CDR3 is TGTGCCAGCAGGCGGACAGAGATGAGGGATACGCAGTATTTT.

This chain links TRBV5-6 with TRBJ2-5; TRBD1 matches 8 bases. V lost 4 bases to trimming and J lost 7 bases; unmatched junction nucleotides: 9. The V gene's germline CDR1 is SGHDT and CDR2 YYEEEE. This CDR3 is built from 14 residues. The chain's CDR3 is CASSRTGTSGTQYF. For the CDR3, the DNA is TGTGCCAGCAGCAGGACAGGGACATCGGGGACCCAGTACTTC.

This chain joins TRBV18 and TRBJ1-5, with 9 bases that match TRBD1. The V and J ends lost 9 bases and 5 bases, in that order; junction bases with no gene match: 5. Germline CDR1 and CDR2: KGHSH and LQKENI. This CDR3 region has 13 residues. CDR3 sequence reads: CASQTGGDQPQHF. CDR3 DNA: TGTGCCAGTCAGACAGGGGGAGATCAGCCCCAGCATTTT.

V usage is TRBV19 and J usage is TRBJ2-7; no definite D call. The V gene's germline CDR1 is LNHDA and CDR2 SQIVND (reference sequence). V gave up 3 bases and J gave up 0 bases, with 12 bases separating them. The CDR3 has 15 residues. CDR3 sequence: CASSIAPESSYEQYF. In nucleotides, the CDR3 is TGTGCCAGTAGTATCGCCCCAGAGAGCTCCTACGAGCAGTACTTC.

The rearrangement joins TRBV2 to TRBJ2-1; maybe TRBD2 (5 bases). V lost 4 bases to trimming and J lost 1 base, with 14 bases between them. There are 16 residues in the CDR3. Germline assignment: CDR1 SNHLY and CDR2 FYNNEI. CDR3 in amino acids: CASSVRGSRSYNEQFF. The CDR3 DNA sequence: TGTGCCAGCAGTGTTAGAGGGAGTAGGTCCTACAATGAGCAGTTCTTC.

The rearrangement links TRBV11-2 to TRBJ1-1; possibly TRBD1 for D (6 bases). CDR1 is SGHAT and CDR2 is FQNNGV in the germline V gene. The CDR3 runs to 13 residues. V was trimmed by 3 bases and J by 5 bases, leaving 10 bases between them. CDR3 in amino acids: CASSFQGNTEAFF. CDR3 nucleotides: TGTGCCAGCAGCTTTCAGGGGAATACTGAAGCTTTCTTT.

The V gene is TRBV10-3, the J gene TRBJ2-7; 12 bases match TRBD1. This CDR3 region has 15 residues. The V segment lost 4 bases and the J segment 5 bases; nucleotides outside the gene matches: 6. In germline, CDR1 is ENHRY, CDR2 SYGVKD. As DNA, the CDR3 is TGTGCCATCAGTGGGGGCGGGACAGGGGGCGACGAGCAGTACTTC. Translated, it gives CAISGGGTGGDEQYF.

The V gene is TRBV7-2, the J gene TRBJ2-7; D is unresolved. The CDR3 length is 14 residues. V lost 5 bases to trimming and J lost 5 bases, with 16 bases between them. CDR1 and CDR2 (germline): SGHTA, FQGNSA. The CDR3: CASSPSSDRNEQYF. CDR3 in DNA: TGTGCCAGCAGCCCGTCTTCGGACCGGAACGAGCAGTACTTC.

The genes are TRBV3-1 (or the pseudogene TRBV3-2) and TRBJ2-1; D is uncertain. The CDR3 consists of 14 residues. The germline V gene has CDR1 LGHDT and CDR2 YNNKEL (reference sequence). Trimming took off 1 base at V and 0 bases at J, with 4 bases between the two ends. For the CDR3, the DNA is TGTGCCAGCAGCCAAGTCTACTCCTACAATGAGCAGTTCTTC. Translated: CASSQVYSYNEQFF.

V and J are TRBV19 and TRBJ1-2; TRBD1 might be the D (6 bases). The CDR3 spans 16 residues. Trimming cost V 9 bases and J 0 bases, with 20 bases left between them. CDR1 and CDR2 (germline): LNHDA, SQIVND (reference sequence). CDR3: CASTTGWGPANYGYTF. CDR3 sequence (DNA): TGTGCCAGCACGACAGGTTGGGGCCCCGCTAACTATGGCTACACCTTC.

The V gene is TRBV5-1, the J gene TRBJ2-1, with 10 bases fitting TRBD2. The CDR3 contains 15 residues. Germline V gives CDR1 SGHRS, CDR2 YFSETQ. J lost 4 bases, V lost 0 bases, and 1 base had no gene match. The CDR3: CASSLGTSGYNEQFF. The CDR3, as DNA: TGCGCCAGCAGCTTGGGGACTAGCGGTTACAATGAGCAGTTCTTC.

This clone has more than one count but fewer than ten. This chain links TRBV13 with TRBJ1-1; D gene uncertain. The CDR3 loop spans 13 amino acids. From germline, CDR1 is PRHDT and CDR2 FYEKMQ (reference sequence). The V gene lost 3 bases and the J gene lost 8 bases, with 13 bases spanning the gap. The CDR3 sequence is CASSFLTTMEAFF. The CDR3 DNA reads as TGTGCCAGCAGCTTTTTGACTACCATGGAAGCTTTCTTT.

The gene calls are TRBV27 and TRBJ2-1, with D perhaps being TRBD1 or TRBD2 (5 bases each). In germline, CDR1 is MNHEY, CDR2 SMNVEV (reference sequence). This CDR3 is 18 amino acids long. Trimming removed 5 bases at V and 2 bases at J, with 22 bases between. DNA for the CDR3: TGTGCCAGCAGTCATTCTAAGGGTGTGGGGGACCCCTACAATGAGCAGTTCTTC. Its translation is CASSHSKGVGDPYNEQFF.

This chain links TRBV2 with TRBJ2-3, with unresolved D. V was cut by 7 bases and J by 1 base, with 9 bases left in between. Germline CDR1 and CDR2: SNHLY and FYNNEI. The CDR3 runs to 13 residues. The CDR3 nucleotides read TGTGCCAGCAACACAGAGCGCACAGATACGCAGTATTTT. Protein product: CASNTERTDTQYF.